The following is a TCR beta chain sequence with its context. The trim removed 2 bases at V and 8 bases at J, leaving 12 bases unmatched. CDR1 and CDR2 (germline): SGHAT, FQNNGV. The CDR3 spans 16 residues. Every specimen held between roughly 0.9-10 million cryopreserved PBMC. These were thawed and washed before DNA extraction. This sample is part of a study of long-term antiretroviral therapy in people with HIV. It was version v3.0 of the immunoSEQ assay that was run at survey level. Repertoires were generated with immunoSEQ multiplex PCR, while TCRdb's copy carries only in-frame clones and drops some. This sample carries 19,000 or so clones, 80% to 85% of them seen once, and the ten largest clones take roughly 9%.

V gene TRBV11-2 combines with J gene TRBJ1-2, with 9 bases lining up with TRBD1. The sequenced sample was unsorted PBMCs, obtained 0.3 years before starting antiretroviral therapy. The sequence was collected from a man in his forties or fifties with HIV. DNA for the CDR3: TGTGCCAGCAGCTTAACCCTAACAGGGGGCCGAGGGGGCTACACCTTC. This sequence encodes CASSLTLTGGRGGYTF. The full variable domain, its missing parts supplied by reference TRBV11-2 and TRBJ1-2, is EAGVAQSPRYKIIEKRQSVAFWCNPISGHATLYWYQQILGQGPKLLIQFQNNGVVDDSQLPKDRFSAERLKGVDSTLKIQPAKLEDSAVYLCASSLTLTGGRGGYTFGSGTRLTVV.